The 9 T cell receptor beta chains in this list originate from one sample, sequenced in a study of shared clonotypes between healthy human individuals (dated by TCRdb to the early 2020s). Library prep was done by the immunoSEQ multiplex PCR assay. Imported from immuneACCESS, the table was reduced by TCRdb to in-frame sequences with V and J called. These copies leave out some clones; in studies compared against another copy, an unresolved V gene accounts for under half, and the cause of the remainder is not known. In this sample the table shows more than 500,000 clones, 90% to 97% of which occur a single time. The ten most abundant clones make up 0.064% of the sample. Material: naive CD4+ T cells sorted from blood. What the cell subset or site label conveys for this sample: CD45RA+ positively selected. The receptors stem from a woman in her thirties in good health.

V usage is TRBV19 and J usage is TRBJ1-1, with 7 bases identical to TRBD1. The V segment lost 5 bases and the J segment 1 base; nucleotides outside the gene matches: 7. The CDR3 runs to 15 residues. CDR1 LNHDA and CDR2 SQIVND come from the germline V gene (reference sequence). The DNA of the CDR3 is TGTGCCAGTAGTGAGCCCGGGACAGCGAACACTGAAGCTTTCTTT. Amino acid sequence: CASSEPGTANTEAFF.

This chain joins TRBV2 and TRBJ2-7; D gene uncertain. Trimming pared 0 bases from V and 2 bases from J, leaving 14 bases between. Germline assignment: CDR1 SNHLY and CDR2 FYNNEI. The CDR3 spans 16 residues. CDR3 nucleotides: TGTGCCAGCAGTGAAGCGCGGACGGGTCGGGCCTACGAGCAGTACTTC. It is translated as CASSEARTGRAYEQYF.

The chain uses TRBV2 and TRBJ1-4; D gene uncertain. V was trimmed by 4 bases and J by 5 bases, leaving 11 bases between them. CDR1 is SNHLY and CDR2 is FYNNEI in the germline V gene. This CDR3 has 14 amino acids. For the CDR3, the DNA is TGTGCCAGCAGTGCTTCAGCCCGAAATGAAAAACTGTTTTTT. Amino acid sequence: CASSASARNEKLFF.

The gene calls are TRBV10-3 and TRBJ1-4, with D possibly matching TRBD1 (6 bases). The germline V and J ends were trimmed by 3 bases and 3 bases, with 8 bases remaining between them. The CDR3 consists of 14 residues. Germline loops: CDR1 ENHRY, CDR2 SYGVKD. The CDR3 sequence: CAISDRGSNEKLFF. In DNA, the CDR3 is TGTGCCATCAGTGACAGGGGTTCTAATGAAAAACTGTTTTTT.

The DNA for the CDR3 is TGTGCCAGCAGCAAACGAATAGGGGAGCAGTTCTTC. This encodes CASSKRIGEQFF. The chain carries TRBV6-5 and TRBJ2-1, with unresolved D. V shed 6 bases and J shed 10 bases, with 13 bases lying between them. Germline V gene data show CDR1 as MNHEY and CDR2 as SVGAGI. The CDR3 is 12 residues long.

This sequence joins TRBV2 and TRBJ1-4; D gene uncertain. Germline V gene sequence: CDR1 SNHLY, CDR2 FYNNEI. The CDR3 spans 14 residues. Trimming removed 4 bases at V and 5 bases at J, with 11 bases between. The CDR3 sequence: CASSVWTGNEKLFF. CDR3 bases: TGTGCCAGCAGTGTATGGACGGGGAATGAAAAACTGTTTTTT.

This chain connects TRBV27 to TRBJ2-5, with 7 bases lining up with TRBD2. Germline CDR1 and CDR2: MNHEY and SMNVEV (reference sequence). This CDR3 is built from 16 residues. Trimming took 6 bases from V and 4 from J; bases not matched to a gene: 14. This chain's CDR3 is CASSPWGGSFVETQYF. In DNA, the CDR3 is TGTGCCAGCAGCCCTTGGGGCGGGAGTTTCGTAGAGACCCAGTACTTC.

The chain uses TRBV11-1 and TRBJ1-1; D unresolved. The CDR3 is 13 residues long. Germline V CDR1 and CDR2: SGHAT, FQDESV (reference sequence). V lost 7 bases and J 5 bases, leaving 14 bases between the germline ends. CDR3 bases: TGTGCCAGCACCAACACGGCAGGAACTGAAGCTTTCTTT. Its translation: CASTNTAGTEAFF.

The V and J genes are TRBV7-8 and TRBJ2-7; TRBD1 aligns across 7 bases. The CDR3 has 14 residues. Germline lookup yields CDR1 SGHVS and CDR2 FQNEAQ. V was clipped by 5 bases and J by 4 bases; unmatched bases: 8. The CDR3 DNA reads TGTGCCAGCAGCCCACGACAGGGCGGGTACGAGCAGTACTTC. It specifies CASSPRQGGYEQYF. Drawing the rest from reference TRBV7-8 and TRBJ2-7, the complete variable domain is GAGVSQSPRYKVAKRGQDVALRCDPISGHVSLFWYQQALGQGPEFLTYFQNEAQLDKSGLPSDRFFAERPEGSVSTLKIQRTQQEDSAVYLCASSPRQGGYEQYFGPGTRLTVT.